These 31 T cell receptor beta chains originate from one sample sequenced in a study of blood T cells in healthy people across ages. The authors ran a second PCR of 7 to 11 cycles using a sample-barcoded 5' primer and a J-beta primer mix. Using its own MiXCR run on the 5' RACE reads, TCRdb lists one record per CDR3 protein. The table records 1.8 million or so distinct CDR3 sequences, roughly two fifths of them present only once. The sample consisted of blood. Source of these receptors: a human donor in good health.

As for this clonotype: Its ends do not fully match the called genes, so a read error is possible. The chain employs TRBV10-3 and TRBJ1-1; 9 positions agree with TRBD1. Germline V gene lookup returns CDR1 ENHRY and CDR2 SYGVKD. This CDR3 comprises 13 residues. The CDR3 sequence is CATETGGKTEAFF. DNA for the CDR3: TGTGCCACCGAGACAGGGGGTAAGACTGAGGCTTTCTTT.

The J gene is TRBJ2-7, the V gene TRBV6-2 or TRBV6-3; D remains ambiguous. Germline V gives CDR1 MNHEY, CDR2 SVGEGT. The V and J ends lost 2 bases and 7 bases respectively, with 18 bases between them. This CDR3 contains 15 residues. The CDR3 nucleotides read TGTGCCAGCAGTTACACGATGGTCGTATGGGGAGAGCAGTACTTC. Its translation is CASSYTMVVWGEQYF.

This clonotype was found many times. V is TRBV11-2 and J is TRBJ2-1; D gene uncertain. Germline V gene lookup returns CDR1 SGHAT and CDR2 FQNNGV. The V end was cut by 0 bases, the J end by 8 bases, with 5 bases between. The CDR3 totals 12 residues. The DNA for the CDR3 is TGTGCCAGCAGCTTAGATTTGTATGAGCAGTTCTTC. This encodes CASSLDLYEQFF.

This chain connects TRBV6-5 to TRBJ1-1, with 7 bases that match TRBD1. The CDR3 is made up of 14 amino acids. Germline loops: CDR1 MNHEY, CDR2 SVGAGI. Trimming cost V 7 bases and J 3 bases; bases outside gene matches: 8. CDR3 residues: CASTQQGRHTEAFF. CDR3 coding DNA: TGTGCCAGCACCCAACAGGGGAGACACACTGAAGCTTTCTTT.

The chain uses TRBV6-1 and TRBJ1-5; tentatively, D is TRBD1 (5 bases). Trimming left V 5 bases short and J 0 bases short, with 14 bases between. The CDR3 has 16 amino acids. In germline, CDR1 is MNHNS, CDR2 SASEGT. CDR3 DNA sequence: TGTGCCAGCAGTAGGGGTTGGACGGATAGCAATCAGCCCCAGCATTTT. It specifies CASSRGWTDSNQPQHF.

This chain links TRBV29-1 with TRBJ1-2; perhaps TRBD1 as D (6 bases). Trimming took 6 bases from V and 1 from J, leaving 15 bases between them. The CDR3 runs 14 residues. Germline values: CDR1 SQVTM, CDR2 ANQGSEA. The CDR3 reads CSVPNREVNYGYTF. The CDR3 DNA sequence: TGCAGCGTCCCAAACAGGGAGGTTAACTATGGCTACACCTTC.

The chain combines TRBV7-3 with TRBJ1-2; D perhaps matches TRBD1 (6 bases). The germline V gene has CDR1 SGHTA and CDR2 FQGTGA. Trimming took 3 bases from V and 9 from J, leaving 17 bases between them. This CDR3 comprises 14 residues. The CDR3 region is CASSFSDRRSSYTF. In DNA form, the CDR3 reads TGTGCCAGCAGCTTCTCTGACAGGAGGTCCAGCTACACCTTC.

J is TRBJ2-1 and V is TRBV2; a possible D gene is TRBD1 (6 bases). V lost 1 base, J lost 15 bases, and 16 bases lay in between. The CDR3 length is 13 residues. Germline V CDR1 and CDR2: SNHLY, FYNNEI. CDR3 residues: CASSEGGDNWGFF. In nucleotides, the CDR3 is TGTGCCAGCAGTGAAGGAGGGGACAACTGGGGGTTCTTC.

This chain uses TRBV29-1 with TRBJ1-2; D is possibly TRBD1 (5 bases). The V end was cut by 5 bases, the J end by 4 bases, with 17 bases between. This CDR3 has 14 amino acids. From germline, CDR1 is SQVTM and CDR2 ANQGSEA. The CDR3 region has the DNA TGCAGCGTTCATGCTGGGGGTAGCTTCTATGGCTACACCTTC. Translated, it gives CSVHAGGSFYGYTF. Looking up the rest from reference TRBV29-1 and TRBJ1-2 gives the full variable domain: SAVISQKPSRDICQRGTSLTIQCQVDSQVTMMFWYRQQPGQSLTLIATANQGSEATYESGFVIDKFPISRPNLTFSTLTVSNMSPEDSSIYLCSVHAGGSFYGYTFGSGTRLTVV.

This rearrangement joins TRBV6-5 to TRBJ1-5, with D possibly matching TRBD1 (6 bases). Deletions cut 2 bases from V and 0 bases from J, with 20 bases between. The CDR3 covers 19 residues. CDR1 and CDR2 from the germline V gene are MNHEY and SVGAGI. The chain's CDR3 is CASSYVTGDRFYSNQPQHF. The CDR3 coding sequence is TGTGCCAGCAGTTACGTGACAGGAGACCGATTCTATAGCAATCAGCCCCAGCATTTT.

This clonotype was counted a few times. V and J are TRBV6-5 and TRBJ2-3, with TRBD1 as a possible D gene (5 bases). Trimming removed 6 bases from V and 0 bases from J, with 7 bases in between. This CDR3 has 13 amino acids. Germline values: CDR1 MNHEY, CDR2 SVGAGI. The CDR3 DNA reads as TGTGCCAGCAGACGACAGAGCACAGATACGCAGTATTTT. It is translated as CASRRQSTDTQYF.

This clonotype was counted only a few times. This chain uses TRBV28 with TRBJ2-7; the D gene is possibly TRBD1 (6 bases). Trimming shortened V by 3 bases and J by 0 bases, and 12 bases separated the two germline ends. Per germline, CDR1 MDHEN and CDR2 SYDVKM. The CDR3 totals 15 residues. This CDR3 reads CASSFGTHSSYEQYF. CDR3 nucleotides: TGTGCCAGCAGTTTCGGGACACACTCCTCCTACGAGCAGTACTTC.

V and J are TRBV25-1 and TRBJ1-2, with 7 bases matching TRBD1. The CDR3 contains 12 residues. The V gene's germline CDR1 is MGHDK and CDR2 SYGVNS. After removal of 9 bases from V and 4 bases from J, the junction contained 5 bases not matched to a gene. The CDR3 DNA follows: TGTGCCAGAATAGACAGGGTCTATGGCTACACCTTC. Its protein is CARIDRVYGYTF.

The chain joins TRBV6-2 or TRBV6-3 to TRBJ1-5; D gene unclear. Germline CDR1 reads MNHEY; CDR2 reads SVGEGT. V lost 7 bases and J lost 3, with 13 bases in between. This CDR3 has 14 amino acids. For the CDR3, the DNA is TGTGCCAGCACCCTAGATCCAGTCAATCAGCCCCAGCATTTT. This sequence encodes CASTLDPVNQPQHF.

This clonotype occurred a few times. The chain recombines TRBV4-1 with TRBJ2-1; possible D gene TRBD2, 5 bases. V was clipped by 4 bases and J by 5 bases, with 21 bases between them. CDR1 and CDR2 (germline): MGHRA, YSYEKL. The CDR3 contains 17 residues. The CDR3 nucleotides are TGCGCCAGCAGCCCTCAGGAAGAGGGCCTAGCCCACAATGAGCAGTTCTTC. Protein product: CASSPQEEGLAHNEQFF.

In this sample, this clonotype turned up a few times. The chain couples TRBV3-1 to TRBJ2-7; D gene ambiguous. Trimming took 0 bases from V and 0 from J, leaving 9 bases between them. In germline, CDR1 is LGHDT, CDR2 YNNKEL (reference sequence). This CDR3 region has 15 residues. CDR3 region: CASSQDFGDSYEQYF. The CDR3 DNA is TGTGCCAGCAGCCAAGATTTTGGGGACTCCTACGAGCAGTACTTC.

For the CDR3, the DNA is TGCAGTGCCCATAGCGGGGCCGGAGATACGCAGTATTTT. Encoded protein: CSAHSGAGDTQYF. This rearrangement joins TRBV20-1 to TRBJ2-3; 8 nucleotides agree with TRBD2. Germline CDR1 is DFQATT and CDR2 is SNEGSKA (reference sequence). V was clipped by 6 bases and J by 5 bases; unmatched bases: 7. CDR3 length equals 13 residues.

As to this clonotype: This may be a read error, as it is one base from a much larger clone. The chain carries TRBV6-5 and TRBJ2-2; perhaps TRBD2 as D (6 bases). CDR3 length: 14 residues. Germline-derived CDR1 and CDR2 are MNHEY and SVGAGI. The CDR3: CASSSREGTGGLFF. CDR3 DNA sequence: TGTGCCAGCAGTTCGCGCGAGGGGACCGGGGGGCTGTTTTTT.

The rearrangement joins TRBV27 to TRBJ2-1, with 9 bases that match TRBD1. In germline, CDR1 is MNHEY, CDR2 SMNVEV (reference sequence). The CDR3 has 15 residues. With V trimmed by 5 bases and J by 7 bases, 9 bases remained unmatched. CDR3 in DNA: TGTGCCAGCAGTGGCCGGGACAGGGATGGGAATGAGCAGTTCTTC. It yields the protein CASSGRDRDGNEQFF.

V is TRBV7-2 and J is TRBJ1-1; D perhaps matches TRBD1 (5 bases). The CDR3 totals 14 residues. The ends were cut back, 4 bases at V and 2 bases at J, with 11 bases in the middle. Germline lookup yields CDR1 SGHTA and CDR2 FQGNSA. The CDR3 region is CASSYHGGNTEAFF. CDR3 bases: TGTGCCAGCAGCTATCATGGGGGAAACACTGAAGCTTTCTTT.

The genes are TRBV28 and TRBJ2-5, with 7 positions matching TRBD2. The V gene end was trimmed by 1 base and the J gene end by 5 bases; junction bases not matched to a gene: 7. In germline, CDR1 is MDHEN, CDR2 SYDVKM. The CDR3 length is 15 residues. The CDR3 bases are TGTGCCAGCAGTTTATTGTCCGGGCGGGGGGAGACCCAGTACTTC. Its translation: CASSLLSGRGETQYF.

The V and J genes are TRBV13 and TRBJ1-1; 9 nucleotides agree with TRBD1. Germline values: CDR1 PRHDT, CDR2 FYEKMQ (reference sequence). The CDR3 is made up of 14 amino acids. The trim removed 5 bases at V and 8 bases at J, leaving 9 bases unmatched. CDR3 DNA: TGTGCCAGCAGCCTAACAGGGGGCTTGGCAGAAGCTTTCTTT. Its protein product is CASSLTGGLAEAFF.

The gene calls are TRBV6-5 and TRBJ2-7; D not resolved. Trimming removed 2 bases at V and 4 bases at J, with 24 bases between. This CDR3 region has 18 residues. Germline CDR1 MNHEY, CDR2 SVGAGI. CDR3 bases: TGTGCCAGCAGTTACCTGGTCCCGGAGCCAGCGCTCACATACGAGCAGTACTTC. It codes for CASSYLVPEPALTYEQYF.

The CDR3 protein is CSARKTGGHSNEKLFF. CDR3 DNA: TGCAGTGCTAGAAAAACGGGAGGGCACAGTAATGAAAAACTGTTTTTT. This rearrangement joins TRBV20-1 to TRBJ1-4; no reliable D call. V was cut by 2 bases and J by 4 bases, with 17 bases left in between. The germline V gene encodes CDR1 DFQATT and CDR2 SNEGSKA (reference sequence). CDR3 length equals 16 residues.

This clonotype has only a few counts. The CDR3 sequence: CSARAGLAGGVKWETQYF. The CDR3 DNA reads as TGCAGTGCTAGAGCGGGTCTAGCGGGGGGGGTTAAGTGGGAGACCCAGTACTTC. The chain couples TRBV20-1 to TRBJ2-5; 12 bases fit TRBD2. The trim removed 1 base at V and 5 bases at J, leaving 14 bases unmatched. CDR1 and CDR2 from the germline V gene are DFQATT and SNEGSKA (reference sequence). This CDR3 contains 18 residues.

The chain is built from TRBV28 and TRBJ1-2; D gene unclear. With 8 bases removed from V and 7 bases from J, the gap between germline ends came to 11 bases. This CDR3 comprises 11 residues. Per germline, CDR1 MDHEN and CDR2 SYDVKM. CDR3 coding DNA: TGTGCCAGCGAGACGGACGGTGGCTACACCTTC. Its translation is CASETDGGYTF.

This clonotype was observed a handful of times. The genes are TRBV2 and TRBJ1-5; tentatively, D is TRBD1 (6 bases). The V and J ends lost 7 bases and 0 bases respectively, with 10 bases between them. The germline CDR1 and CDR2 sequences are SNHLY and FYNNEI. CDR3 length: 14 residues. As DNA, the CDR3 is TGTGCCAGCACCTCGGACAGTAGCAATCAGCCCCAGCATTTT. Its translation is CASTSDSSNQPQHF. The variable domain in full, completed from reference TRBV2 and TRBJ1-5, reads EPEVTQTPSHQVTQMGQEVILRCVPISNHLYFYWYRQILGQKVEFLVSFYNNEISEKSEIFDDQFSVERPDGSNFTLKIRSTKLEDSAMYFCASTSDSSNQPQHFGDGTRLSIL.

This clonotype was counted a few times. The chain carries TRBV3-1 and TRBJ2-1; 11 bases line up with TRBD2. The CDR3 contains 16 residues. With 4 bases clipped from V and 5 bases from J, the junction kept 7 bases outside the gene matches. Germline CDR1 LGHDT, CDR2 YNNKEL (reference sequence). The CDR3 spells CASSLLGTSGNNEQFF. The CDR3 nucleotides read TGTGCCAGCAGCCTTTTAGGGACTAGCGGTAACAATGAGCAGTTCTTC.

The chain links TRBV5-6 to TRBJ1-2; the D is unclear. The CDR3 runs 15 residues. Between the trimmed V and J ends, which lost 0 bases and 5 bases, there was a span of 14 bases. Germline V gives CDR1 SGHDT, CDR2 YYEEEE. The CDR3 region has the DNA TGTGCCAGCAGCTTGGGGCCATCGATGCGTTATGGCTACACCTTC. Protein: CASSLGPSMRYGYTF.

The rearrangement joins TRBV29-1 to TRBJ2-3, with no clear D. CDR1 and CDR2 from the germline V gene are SQVTM and ANQGSEA. The V gene lost 5 bases and the J gene lost 3 bases, with 12 bases spanning the gap. The CDR3 length is 13 residues. CDR3 nucleotide sequence: TGCAGCGTTCTCCTCCTGGGGACAGATACGCAGTATTTT. Protein: CSVLLLGTDTQYF.

The chain employs TRBV4-2 and TRBJ1-1, with D uncertain. CDR1 is LGHNA, CDR2 YNFKEQ, per germline. V was clipped by 2 bases and J by 7 bases, with 8 bases between them. The CDR3 runs 12 residues. CDR3 sequence (DNA): TGTGCCAGCAGCCAATTACGAGATGAAGCTTTCTTT. Protein product: CASSQLRDEAFF.